The 16 T cell receptor beta chains given below trace back to one sample, sequenced in a study of glioma-infiltrating T cells after dendritic cell vaccination (dated by TCRdb to about 2016). Libraries came from the immunoSEQ multiplex PCR assay. TCRdb mirrors the immuneACCESS table, restricted to in-frame sequences. Some clones are absent from its copies; in checked studies, under half trace to an unresolved V gene, and the reason for the others is unknown. The sample records approximately 90,000 clones, about 83% of which are singletons. The ten top clones hold under 3% of the sample. This specimen was blood, taken before dendritic cell vaccination. The receptor source for this set is a human donor with glioblastoma.

The rearrangement joins TRBV5-1 to TRBJ2-7; D is possibly TRBD1 (5 bases). Germline V gene data show CDR1 as SGHRS and CDR2 as YFSETQ. This CDR3 contains 14 residues. Trimming removed 0 bases from V and 3 bases from J, with 10 bases in between. Written as DNA, the CDR3 is TGCGCCAGCAGCTTGGGCCAGGGAATCTACGAGCAGTACTTC. Translating gives CASSLGQGIYEQYF.

V gene TRBV6-5 combines with J gene TRBJ1-2; the match to TRBD1 covers 12 bases. The CDR3 is 12 residues long. Germline trimming cut 8 bases from V and 7 bases from J; bases unmatched to any gene: 2. Germline V gives CDR1 MNHEY, CDR2 SVGAGI. In nucleotides, the CDR3 is TGTGCCAGCGGGGACAGGGGGCCTGGCTACACCTTC. It yields the protein CASGDRGPGYTF.

This sequence joins TRBV7-9 and TRBJ2-1, with 9 bases matching TRBD1. Looked up from germline, CDR1 is SEHNR and CDR2 is FQNEAQ (reference sequence). The CDR3 is 15 amino acids. The trim removed 5 bases at V and 12 bases at J, leaving 14 bases unmatched. CDR3: CASSLPGQGELVQFF. As DNA, the CDR3 is TGTGCCAGCAGCCTGCCGGGACAGGGAGAATTGGTGCAGTTCTTC. Based on the CDR3 plus reference TRBV7-9 and TRBJ2-1, the full variable domain is DTGVSQNPRHKITKRGQNVTFRCDPISEHNRLYWYRQTLGQGPEFLTYFQNEAQLEKSRLLSDRFSAERPKGSFSTLEIQRTEQGDSAMYLCASSLPGQGELVQFFGPGTRLTVL.

V and J are TRBV7-9 and TRBJ2-5; D might be TRBD1 (6 bases). V lost 5 bases and J lost 7, with 20 bases in between. The CDR3 length is 15 residues. Germline V gives CDR1 SEHNR, CDR2 FQNEAQ (reference sequence). The CDR3 loop reads CASSQSSGQFRTQYF. The CDR3 DNA is TGTGCCAGCAGCCAGTCGTCGGGACAATTCAGGACCCAGTACTTC.

This chain joins TRBV7-6 and TRBJ2-7; 7 nucleotides align to TRBD2. The CDR3 is made up of 14 amino acids. The germline CDR1 and CDR2 sequences are SGHVS and FNYEAQ. Losses at the gene ends were 0 bases for V and 1 base for J; bases not matched to a gene: 0. CDR3 sequence: CASSLAGGSYEQYF. The CDR3 DNA reads as TGTGCCAGCAGCTTAGCGGGGGGGTCCTACGAGCAGTACTTC.

This clone showed up just a few times. The chain joins TRBV5-4 to TRBJ1-1; possible D gene TRBD1, 5 bases. CDR3 length: 14 amino acids. The ends were cut back, 5 bases at V and 0 bases at J, with 11 bases in the middle. The germline V gene encodes CDR1 SGHNT and CDR2 YYREEE (reference sequence). The CDR3 region is CASSRDSMNTEAFF. In DNA form, the CDR3 reads TGTGCCAGCAGTCGTGACAGCATGAACACTGAAGCTTTCTTT.

The V call is TRBV6-5, the J call TRBJ1-2; D gene ambiguous. This CDR3 is 14 amino acids long. V was clipped by 6 bases and J by 8 bases, with 19 bases between them. Germline V gives CDR1 MNHEY, CDR2 SVGAGI. CDR3 in amino acids: CASRAAPTGWGYTF. In DNA, the CDR3 is TGTGCCAGCAGAGCCGCCCCCACGGGGTGGGGCTACACCTTC.

The chain combines TRBV7-3 with TRBJ2-1; D might be TRBD2 (5 bases). The CDR3 totals 14 residues. From germline, CDR1 is SGHTA and CDR2 FQGTGA. V was clipped by 1 base and J by 5 bases, with 9 bases between them. CDR3 nucleotides: TGTGCCAGCAGCTTAATAGCGCCGAACAATGAGCAGTTCTTC. Its protein is CASSLIAPNNEQFF. The full variable domain, in which reference TRBV7-3 and TRBJ2-1 provide the parts outside the CDR3, is GAGVSQTPSNKVTEKGKYVELRCDPISGHTALYWYRQSLGQGPEFLIYFQGTGAADDSGLPNDRFFAVRPEGSVSTLKIQRTERGDSAVYLCASSLIAPNNEQFFGPGTRLTVL.

CDR3 coding DNA: TGTGCCAGCAGCTGGGGGCCGGTGAACACTGAAGCTTTCTTT. Its translation: CASSWGPVNTEAFF. The V and J genes are TRBV5-6 and TRBJ1-1; D might be TRBD1 (6 bases). Looked up from germline, CDR1 is SGHDT and CDR2 is YYEEEE. The CDR3 totals 14 residues. The V and J ends lost 3 bases and 0 bases respectively, with 9 bases between them.

The rearrangement links TRBV6-1 to TRBJ1-5; D is uncertain. The germline gives CDR1 MNHNS, CDR2 SASEGT. V gave up 4 bases and J gave up 4 bases, with 20 bases separating them. The CDR3 is 17 amino acids. The CDR3 sequence is CASSGNRADPLNQPQHF. The CDR3 DNA reads TGTGCCAGCAGTGGAAACAGAGCAGATCCCCTAAATCAGCCCCAGCATTTT.

The chain employs TRBV6-5 and TRBJ2-7; maybe TRBD2 (5 bases). CDR1 is MNHEY, CDR2 SVGAGI, per germline. Trimming removed 5 bases at V and 3 bases at J, with 14 bases between. CDR3 length: 14 residues. The CDR3 sequence is CASSTRQGSYEQYF. In nucleotides, the CDR3 is TGTGCCAGCAGTACCCGACAAGGGAGCTACGAGCAGTACTTC.

In its sample, this clone was seen once. This sequence joins TRBV2 and TRBJ1-5, with TRBD1 as a possible D gene (5 bases). Trimming removed 5 bases at V and 4 bases at J, with 18 bases between. Germline V gene data show CDR1 as SNHLY and CDR2 as FYNNEI. The CDR3 is 16 amino acids. CDR3 bases: TGTGCCAGCAGTCGATCGGGGGGACTTGCAAATCAGCCCCAGCATTTT. Protein: CASSRSGGLANQPQHF.

The V and J genes are TRBV5-1 and TRBJ1-6; no firm D call. The V gene's germline CDR1 is SGHRS and CDR2 YFSETQ. V lost 0 bases and J lost 9, with 16 bases in between. The CDR3 has 16 residues. In nucleotides, the CDR3 is TGCGCCAGCAGCTTGGCCGAGGCGGCAAATCGTTCACCCCTCCACTTT. Its protein is CASSLAEAANRSPLHF.

The chain is built from TRBV5-5 and TRBJ1-5; a weak D match, TRBD1 (6 bases). V was cut by 0 bases and J by 2 bases, with 6 bases left in between. Looked up from germline, CDR1 is SGHKS and CDR2 is YYEKEE (reference sequence). This CDR3 region has 14 residues. The CDR3 spells CASSLAGGNQPQHF. The CDR3 nucleotides read TGTGCCAGCAGCTTGGCAGGGGGCAATCAGCCCCAGCATTTT. Combining the CDR3 with reference TRBV5-5 and TRBJ1-5 gives the whole variable domain DAGVTQSPTHLIKTRGQQVTLRCSPISGHKSVSWYQQVLGQGPQFIFQYYEKEERGRGNFPDRFSARQFPNYSSELNVNALLLGDSALYLCASSLAGGNQPQHFGDGTRLSIL.

The CDR3 DNA is TGTGCCAGCAGACGACAGGGCTTTGATAATTCACCCCTCCACTTT. It translates to CASRRQGFDNSPLHF. J is TRBJ1-6 and V is TRBV5-6; the match to TRBD1 covers 7 bases. Trimming at V came to 5 bases and at J to 5 bases, leaving 7 bases not matched to a gene. The germline CDR1 and CDR2 sequences are SGHDT and YYEEEE. There are 15 residues in the CDR3. The complete variable domain, with remaining parts taken from reference TRBV5-6 and TRBJ1-6, reads DAGVTQSPTHLIKTRGQQVTLRCSPKSGHDTVSWYQQALGQGPQFIFQYYEEEERQRGNFPDRFSGHQFPNYSSELNVNALLLGDSALYLCASRRQGFDNSPLHFGNGTRLTVT.

The genes are TRBV14 and TRBJ1-2, with 10 bases matching TRBD1. Germline-derived CDR1 and CDR2 are SGHDN and FVKESK. J gave up 7 bases and V 4 bases, and 6 bases lay outside the gene matches. There are 14 residues in the CDR3. The CDR3 region is CASSPTGGEGGYTF. The CDR3 nucleotides read TGTGCCAGCAGCCCGACAGGGGGCGAGGGTGGCTACACCTTC.